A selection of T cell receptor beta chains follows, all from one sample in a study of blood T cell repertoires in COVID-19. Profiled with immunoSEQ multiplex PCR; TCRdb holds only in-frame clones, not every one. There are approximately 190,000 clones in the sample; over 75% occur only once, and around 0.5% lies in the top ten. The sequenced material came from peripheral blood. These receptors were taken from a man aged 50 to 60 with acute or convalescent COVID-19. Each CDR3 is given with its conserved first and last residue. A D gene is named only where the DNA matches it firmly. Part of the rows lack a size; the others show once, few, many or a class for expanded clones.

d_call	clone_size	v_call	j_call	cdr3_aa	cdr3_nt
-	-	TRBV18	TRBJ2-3	CASSPATSPDTQYF	TGTGCCAGCTCACCCGCGACTAGTCCCGATACGCAGTATTTT
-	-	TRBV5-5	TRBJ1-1	CASSGTGSGTEAFF	TGTGCCAGCAGCGGTACAGGGTCGGGCACTGAAGCTTTCTTT
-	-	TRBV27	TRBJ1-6	CASSFDMGGGSSPLHF	TGTGCCAGCAGTTTCGATATGGGGGGAGGGTCTTCACCCCTCCACTTT
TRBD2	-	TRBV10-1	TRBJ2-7	CASSDGLAGITSYEQYF	TGCGCCAGCAGTGATGGTCTAGCGGGTATTACCTCCTACGAGCAGTACTTC
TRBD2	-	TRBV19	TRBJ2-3	CASSTTSGLTDTQYF	TGTGCCAGTAGTACGACTAGCGGACTCACAGATACGCAGTATTTT
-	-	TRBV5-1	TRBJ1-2	CASSLDRQWSYTF	TGCGCCAGCAGCTTGGACAGGCAATGGAGCTACACCTTC
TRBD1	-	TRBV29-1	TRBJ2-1	CSVGTGAYNEQFF	TGCAGCGTTGGGACAGGGGCATACAATGAGCAGTTCTTC
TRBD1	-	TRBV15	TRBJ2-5	CATSSPGQGQETQYF	TGTGCCACCAGCAGCCCGGGACAGGGGCAAGAGACCCAGTACTTC
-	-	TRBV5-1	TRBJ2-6	CASREISGANVLTF	TGCGCCAGCAGGGAGATCTCTGGGGCCAACGTCCTGACTTTC
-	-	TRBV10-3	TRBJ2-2	CAISPRVANTGELFF	TGTGCCATCAGTCCCAGGGTTGCCAACACCGGGGAGCTGTTTTTT
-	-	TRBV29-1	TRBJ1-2	CSVNTNLLRYTF	TGCAGCGTAAACACCAACCTCCTTCGCTACACCTTC
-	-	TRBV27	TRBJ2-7	CASSGWGARYEQYF	TGTGCCAGCAGTGGGTGGGGAGCCCGCTACGAGCAGTACTTC
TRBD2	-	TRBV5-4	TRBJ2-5	CASSLAGVQETQYF	TGTGCCAGCAGTTTAGCGGGAGTTCAAGAGACCCAGTACTTC
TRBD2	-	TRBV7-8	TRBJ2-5	CASHSQRGGRETQYF	TGTGCCAGCCACTCTCAGCGGGGGGGCCGGGAGACCCAGTACTTC
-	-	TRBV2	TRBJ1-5	CASNPDPGSNQPQHF	TGTGCCAGCAACCCCGACCCGGGTAGCAATCAGCCCCAGCATTTT
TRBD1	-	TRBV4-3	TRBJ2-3	CASSDRGSDTQYF	TGCGCCAGCAGTGACAGGGGTTCCGATACGCAGTATTTT
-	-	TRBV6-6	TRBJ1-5	CASSYSRDQPQHF	TGTGCCAGCAGTTACTCCCGAGATCAGCCCCAGCATTTT
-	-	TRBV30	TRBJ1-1	CAWTGQLGNTEAFF	TGTGCCTGGACCGGACAGCTGGGGAACACTGAAGCTTTCTTT
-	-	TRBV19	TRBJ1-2	CASSQGPNYGYTF	TGTGCCAGTAGTCAGGGTCCCAACTATGGCTACACCTTC
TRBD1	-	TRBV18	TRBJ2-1	CASSPRQGDGNEQFF	TGTGCCAGCTCACCACGGCAGGGGGATGGCAATGAGCAGTTCTTC
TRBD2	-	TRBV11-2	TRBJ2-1	CASSLRTSGRINEQFF	TGTGCCAGCAGCTTAAGGACTAGCGGACGGATCAATGAGCAGTTCTTC
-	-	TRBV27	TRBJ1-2	CASSPQRAPYGYTF	TGTGCCAGCAGTCCCCAGAGGGCCCCCTATGGCTACACCTTC
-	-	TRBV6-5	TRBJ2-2	CASLDGDRNGGELFF	TGTGCCAGCTTAGACGGGGATCGCAACGGCGGGGAGCTGTTTTTT
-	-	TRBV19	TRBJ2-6	CASSIQGQGRIGSGANVLTF	TGTGCCAGTAGTATCCAAGGGCAGGGTCGAATTGGCTCTGGGGCCAACGTCCTGACTTTC
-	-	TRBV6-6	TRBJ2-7	CASSYEEPAEQYF	TGTGCCAGCAGTTACGAGGAGCCGGCCGAGCAGTACTTC
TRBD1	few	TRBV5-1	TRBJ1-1	CASSWAGQGDTEAFF	TGCGCCAGCAGCTGGGCAGGACAGGGAGATACTGAAGCTTTCTTT
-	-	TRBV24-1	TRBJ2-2	CATRPHPGPENTGELFF	TGTGCCACCAGGCCACACCCGGGTCCGGAGAACACCGGGGAGCTGTTTTTT
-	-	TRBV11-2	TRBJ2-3	CASSLETGDSYSTDTQYF	TGTGCCAGCAGCTTAGAGACGGGGGACAGTTATTCCACAGATACGCAGTATTTT
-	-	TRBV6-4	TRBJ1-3	CASSDSGVHGNTIYF	TGTGCCAGCAGTGACTCAGGGGTACATGGAAACACCATATATTTT
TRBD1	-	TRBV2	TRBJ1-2	CASSEVKGASSGYTF	TGTGCCAGCAGTGAAGTTAAGGGGGCGTCCAGTGGCTACACCTTC
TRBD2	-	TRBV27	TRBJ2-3	CASSSKGTSGRDTQYF	TGTGCCAGCAGCTCGAAAGGGACTAGCGGGAGGGATACGCAGTATTTT
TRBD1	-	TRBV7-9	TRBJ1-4	CASSFRTGYTEKLFF	TGTGCCAGCAGCTTTAGGACAGGGTATACGGAAAAACTGTTTTTT
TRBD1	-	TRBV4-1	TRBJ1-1	CASSQSRQGGTEAFF	TGCGCCAGCAGCCAGTCTCGACAGGGGGGCACTGAAGCTTTCTTT
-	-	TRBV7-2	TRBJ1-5	CASSLAPGIYQPQHF	TGTGCCAGCAGCTTAGCGCCAGGGATCTATCAGCCCCAGCATTTT
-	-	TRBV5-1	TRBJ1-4	CASSLGAGVNEKLFF	TGCGCCAGCAGCTTGGGGGCAGGGGTTAATGAAAAACTGTTTTTT
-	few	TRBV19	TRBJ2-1	CASSSTEKDEQFF	TGTGCCAGTAGTTCGACAGAGAAGGATGAGCAGTTCTTC
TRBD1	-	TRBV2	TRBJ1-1	CASSERQGLLTEAFF	TGTGCCAGCAGTGAACGACAGGGGCTCTTGACTGAAGCTTTCTTT
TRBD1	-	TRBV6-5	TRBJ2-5	CASSIGTGAEAQYF	TGTGCCAGCAGTATAGGGACAGGGGCAGAGGCCCAGTACTTC
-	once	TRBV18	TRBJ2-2	CASSPFAGRNTGELFF	TGTGCCAGCTCACCTTTCGCGGGAAGGAACACCGGGGAGCTGTTTTTT
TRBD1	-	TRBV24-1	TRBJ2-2	CATSDRDRGHTGELFF	TGTGCCACCAGTGATAGGGACAGGGGACATACCGGGGAGCTGTTTTTT
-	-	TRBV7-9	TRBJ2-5	CASSLGRETQYF	TGTGCCAGCAGCTTAGGTCGAGAGACCCAGTACTTC
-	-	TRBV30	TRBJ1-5	CAWSVIGGSNQPQHF	TGTGCCTGGAGTGTAATCGGGGGTAGCAATCAGCCCCAGCATTTT
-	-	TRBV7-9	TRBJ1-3	CASSIQTGTVPYSGNTIYF	TGTGCCAGCAGCATACAAACCGGGACTGTGCCCTACTCTGGAAACACCATATATTTT
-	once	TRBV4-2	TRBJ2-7	CASSQSALGGGPDEQYF	TGTGCCAGCAGCCAAAGTGCCCTGGGAGGGGGTCCGGACGAGCAGTACTTC
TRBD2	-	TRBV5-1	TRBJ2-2	CASRVEGLAFGGELFF	TGCGCCAGCAGGGTTGAGGGACTAGCGTTTGGCGGGGAGCTGTTTTTT
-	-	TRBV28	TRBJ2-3	CASRLRPRGTDTQYF	TGTGCCAGCAGACTGCGCCCCAGGGGCACAGATACGCAGTATTTT
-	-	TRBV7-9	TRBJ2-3	CASSLQGGTDTQYF	TGTGCCAGCAGCTTACAGGGTGGCACAGATACGCAGTATTTT
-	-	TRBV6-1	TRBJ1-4	CASSDSGTNEKLFF	TGTGCCAGCAGTGACAGCGGAACTAATGAAAAACTGTTTTTT
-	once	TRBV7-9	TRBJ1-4	CASSLGDNNEKLFF	TGTGCCAGCAGCTTAGGGGACAACAATGAAAAACTGTTTTTT
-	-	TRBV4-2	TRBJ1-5	CASSQDSGGGQPQHF	TGTGCCAGCAGCCAAGACTCCGGCGGGGGTCAGCCCCAGCATTTT
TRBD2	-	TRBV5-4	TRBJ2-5	CASSLAGGNQETQYF	TGTGCCAGCAGCTTGGCCGGGGGGAACCAAGAGACCCAGTACTTC
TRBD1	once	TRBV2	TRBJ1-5	CASSTRQGDQPQHF	TGTGCCAGCAGTACCCGACAGGGTGATCAGCCCCAGCATTTT
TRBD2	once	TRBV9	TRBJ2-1	CASSVGGGSDNEQFF	TGTGCCAGCAGCGTAGGGGGCGGGAGTGATAATGAGCAGTTCTTC
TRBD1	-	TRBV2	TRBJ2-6	CASTRQGTGANVLTF	TGTGCCAGCACTCGACAGGGGACCGGGGCCAACGTCCTGACTTTC
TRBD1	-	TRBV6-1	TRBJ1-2	CASSEPGQPIYGYTF	TGTGCCAGCAGTGAACCGGGACAGCCGATATATGGCTACACCTTC
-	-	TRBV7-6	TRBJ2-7	CASSLGPNEEILYEQYF	TGTGCCAGCAGCTTAGGGCCCAATGAGGAGATTCTCTACGAGCAGTACTTC
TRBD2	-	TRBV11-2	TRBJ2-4	CASSLTSGKRVAKNIQYF	TGTGCCAGCAGCTTGACTAGCGGGAAAAGAGTAGCCAAAAACATTCAGTACTTC
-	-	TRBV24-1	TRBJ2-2	CATSPIQGANTGELFF	TGTGCCACCAGTCCGATTCAGGGCGCGAACACCGGGGAGCTGTTTTTT
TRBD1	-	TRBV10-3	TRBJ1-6	CAISEGTGYNSPLHF	TGTGCCATCAGTGAGGGGACAGGGTATAATTCACCCCTCCACTTT